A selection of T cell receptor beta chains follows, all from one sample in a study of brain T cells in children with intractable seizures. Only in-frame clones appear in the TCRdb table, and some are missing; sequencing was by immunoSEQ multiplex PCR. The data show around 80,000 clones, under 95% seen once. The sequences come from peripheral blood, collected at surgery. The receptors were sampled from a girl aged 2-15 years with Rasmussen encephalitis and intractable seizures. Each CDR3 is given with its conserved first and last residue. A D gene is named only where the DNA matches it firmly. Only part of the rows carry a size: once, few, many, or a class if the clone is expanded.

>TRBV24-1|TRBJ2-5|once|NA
CATGAPRGPQETQYF
TGTGCCACGGGGGCCCCGCGGGGACCTCAAGAGACCCAGTACTTC
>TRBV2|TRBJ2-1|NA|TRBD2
CATSTASGEQFF
TGTGCCACCTCAACGGCTAGCGGTGAGCAGTTCTTC
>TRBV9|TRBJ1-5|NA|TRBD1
CASSTGQGARQPQHF
TGTGCCAGCAGCACCGGACAGGGGGCACGTCAGCCCCAGCATTTT
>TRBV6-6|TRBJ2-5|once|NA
CASTQTSSETQYF
TGTGCCAGCACCCAAACTAGTTCCGAGACCCAGTACTTC
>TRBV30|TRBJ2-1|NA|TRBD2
CAWSIIAGGPANEQFF
TGTGCCTGGAGTATCATAGCGGGAGGGCCAGCCAATGAGCAGTTCTTC
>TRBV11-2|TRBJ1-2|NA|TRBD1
CASSLDPRTGPNYGYTF
TGTGCCAGCAGCTTAGATCCTAGGACAGGTCCTAACTATGGCTACACCTTC
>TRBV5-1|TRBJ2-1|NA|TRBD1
CASSFTGVQFF
TGCGCCAGCAGCTTCACAGGGGTGCAGTTCTTC
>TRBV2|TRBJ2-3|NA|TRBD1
CASRTQGAEDTQYF
TGTGCCAGCAGGACACAGGGGGCAGAGGATACGCAGTATTTT
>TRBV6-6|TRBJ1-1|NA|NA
CASSYGADSACFF
TGTGCCAGCAGTTATGGGGCGGATTCGGCGTGCTTCTTT
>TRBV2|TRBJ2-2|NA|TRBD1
CASRHGTGGLTNTGELFF
TGTGCCAGCAGGCACGGGACAGGGGGTCTGACAAACACCGGGGAGCTGTTTTTT
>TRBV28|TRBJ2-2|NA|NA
CASSLRSAIGELFF
TGTGCCAGCAGTTTACGGTCAGCTATCGGGGAGCTGTTTTTT
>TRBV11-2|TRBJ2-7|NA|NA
CASSLDRGNEQYF
TGTGCCAGCAGCTTAGATCGGGGGAACGAGCAGTACTTC